This is a list of T cell receptor beta chains from one sample in a study of blood T cells in healthy people across ages. TCRdb recomputed calls from the 5' RACE reads with MiXCR, one row per CDR3 protein. The data show some 1,500,000 distinct CDR3 sequences, approximately 43% seen once. Material: blood. Source of these receptors: a woman aged 18-29 years in good health. Each CDR3 is given with its conserved first and last residue. A D gene is named only where the DNA matches it firmly. Size is stated for part of the rows, as once, few or many counts, or as a class when the clone is expanded.

d_gene: -; v_gene: TRBV7-6; j_gene: TRBJ2-7; abundance: -; CDR3aa: CASSLALAQGEQYF; CDR3nt: TGTGCCAGCAGCTTAGCTCTGGCTCAGGGCGAGCAGTACTTC
d_gene: -; v_gene: TRBV6-1; j_gene: TRBJ1-2; abundance: few; CDR3aa: CASSDDIGDYTF; CDR3nt: TGTGCCAGCAGTGATGACATCGGGGACTACACCTTC
d_gene: -; v_gene: TRBV7-2; j_gene: TRBJ2-3; abundance: few; CDR3aa: CASSLAVTSTDTQYF; CDR3nt: TGTGCCAGCAGCTTGGCGGTAACTAGCACAGATACGCAGTATTTT
d_gene: TRBD2; v_gene: TRBV3-1; j_gene: TRBJ2-1; abundance: few; CDR3aa: CASSPTSQKPPYNEQFF; CDR3nt: TGTGCCAGCAGCCCGACTAGCCAGAAACCTCCTTACAATGAGCAGTTCTTC
d_gene: TRBD2; v_gene: TRBV4-1; j_gene: TRBJ2-1; abundance: -; CDR3aa: CASSQVGLAGGPSLGDEQFF; CDR3nt: TGCGCCAGCAGCCAAGTGGGTCTAGCGGGGGGGCCGAGTTTAGGCGATGAGCAGTTCTTC
d_gene: -; v_gene: TRBV5-1; j_gene: TRBJ2-1; abundance: -; CDR3aa: CASSPEGQGTGEQFF; CDR3nt: TGCGCCAGCAGCCCGGAGGGGCAGGGTACAGGAGAGCAGTTCTTC
d_gene: -; v_gene: TRBV5-1; j_gene: TRBJ1-1; abundance: -; CDR3aa: CASSADGQAEAFF; CDR3nt: TGCGCCAGCAGCGCGGACGGTCAAGCTGAAGCTTTCTTT
d_gene: TRBD1; v_gene: TRBV20-1; j_gene: TRBJ1-2; abundance: -; CDR3aa: CSARPPGQAHFYGYTF; CDR3nt: TGCAGTGCTAGACCTCCGGGACAGGCCCATTTCTATGGCTACACCTTC
d_gene: TRBD2; v_gene: TRBV28; j_gene: TRBJ2-1; abundance: -; CDR3aa: CASSLKGSGRGSYNEQFF; CDR3nt: TGTGCCAGCAGTTTAAAAGGTAGCGGGAGGGGCTCCTACAATGAGCAGTTCTTC
d_gene: -; v_gene: TRBV6-5; j_gene: TRBJ2-7; abundance: few; CDR3aa: CASSYGQIVYEQYF; CDR3nt: TGTGCCAGCAGTTACGGGCAGATAGTCTACGAGCAGTACTTC
d_gene: TRBD2; v_gene: TRBV12-3/TRBV12-4; j_gene: TRBJ2-5; abundance: few; CDR3aa: CASSLAGTSGGPYQETQYF; CDR3nt: TGTGCCAGCAGTTTAGCGGGGACTAGCGGGGGCCCGTATCAAGAGACCCAGTACTTC
d_gene: -; v_gene: TRBV6-6; j_gene: TRBJ1-6; abundance: -; CDR3aa: CASSTGGDNSPLHF; CDR3nt: TGTGCCAGCAGTACCGGGGGGGATAATTCACCCCTCCACTTT
d_gene: -; v_gene: TRBV20-1; j_gene: TRBJ2-7; abundance: few; CDR3aa: CSASLDSSYEQYF; CDR3nt: TGCAGTGCTAGTTTGGACAGCTCCTACGAGCAGTACTTC
d_gene: -; v_gene: TRBV20-1; j_gene: TRBJ2-3; abundance: -; CDR3aa: CSARDISRSSTDTQYF; CDR3nt: TGCAGTGCTAGAGATATTAGCCGTAGTAGCACAGATACGCAGTATTTT
d_gene: -; v_gene: TRBV19; j_gene: TRBJ1-1; abundance: -; CDR3aa: CASSIGHGLNTEAFF; CDR3nt: TGTGCCAGTAGTATAGGGCACGGATTGAACACTGAAGCTTTCTTT
d_gene: TRBD2; v_gene: TRBV6-2/TRBV6-3; j_gene: TRBJ2-1; abundance: -; CDR3aa: CASSYYPGLENEQFF; CDR3nt: TGTGCCAGCAGTTACTACCCGGGACTAGAAAATGAGCAGTTCTTC
d_gene: -; v_gene: TRBV12-3/TRBV12-4; j_gene: TRBJ1-4; abundance: -; CDR3aa: CASRGLGEKLFF; CDR3nt: TGTGCCAGCAGGGGATTGGGGGAAAAACTGTTTTTT
d_gene: -; v_gene: TRBV4-3; j_gene: TRBJ2-3; abundance: -; CDR3aa: CASSQSAPADTQYF; CDR3nt: TGCGCCAGCAGCCAATCGGCCCCCGCAGATACGCAGTATTTT